The entry below describes one T cell receptor (beta chain). The antigen is not known. The data belong to a study of shared clonotypes between healthy human individuals. Background on the study: Plates per donor: three CD4 naive, three CD4 memory, two CD8 naive, one CD8 memory.

The V end lost 9 bases, the J end lost 1 base, and 24 bases lay between the germline ends. CDR1 is WSHSY, CDR2 SAAADI, per germline. The CDR3 length is 18 residues. TCRdb keeps only in-frame clones here, not all; method: immunoSEQ multiplex PCR. This table holds about 1.5 million clones, 98% found once. General study findings and limits: Richness estimates generally favored naive over memory subsets. Represented diversity, genetic and exposure-history alike, was limited by few donors. In contrast to clonotypes shared by all four donors, non-shared clonotypes had lower generation probabilities.

The source is a man aged 25 to 40 in good health. The genes are TRBV10-2 and TRBJ2-2; a weak D match, TRBD1 (6 bases). Source material: naive CD4+ T cells sorted from blood. Regarding subset: CD45RA+ positively selected. CDR3 sequence: CASSNPHDRSENTGELFF. CDR3 bases: TGCGCCAGTTCCAACCCCCACGACAGGTCGGAGAACACCGGGGAGCTGTTTTTT.